This TCR beta chain derives from a study of CD8 T cells in ankylosing spondylitis. Whole-study results and caveats: Reports say disease-linked clones showed up significantly more in matched ankylosing spondylitis synovial fluid. Several highly homologous variants made up a TCR beta motif, and this motif appeared characteristic of ankylosing spondylitis blood. Relatively scarce in peripheral blood, disease-linked clones were CD8+. Earlier literature documents some of the motif variants in reactive arthritis synovial fluid and blood.

V lost 6 bases, J lost 4 bases, and 16 bases lay in between. The CDR3 extends over 15 amino acids. From germline, CDR1 is SEHNR and CDR2 FQNEAQ (reference sequence). There are a few counts of this clonotype. No antigen is known for it. In making TCR beta libraries, quantitative 5'-RACE with molecular barcodes was used. MiXCR was run by TCRdb on the 5' RACE reads, yielding one entry per CDR3 protein. The table includes approximately 300,000 distinct CDR3 sequences, around 8% detected once. This receptor was obtained from a male donor with ankylosing spondylitis. The sequencing sample was made of blood, either unsorted or a sorted T cell fraction (not recorded which). This rearrangement joins TRBV7-9 to TRBJ2-4; tentative D call: TRBD2 (5 bases). CDR3 protein: CASRPLGREKNIQYF. For the CDR3, the DNA is TGTGCCAGCAGGCCACTAGGACGCGAGAAAAACATTCAGTACTTC.